Described below is a single T cell receptor (beta chain) sequence and its context. Its antigen is unknown. Germline-derived CDR1 and CDR2 are SQVTM and ANQGSEA. V lost 5 bases, J lost 4 bases, and 6 bases lay in between. CDR3 length: 11 amino acids. RNA served as the template for amplifying TCR beta CDR3 regions. HTBI primers were used in a first-round RT-PCR, which preceded a second-round multiplex PCR. TCRdb reprocessed the multiplex PCR reads with MiXCR, giving one entry per CDR3 protein. The sample records over a million distinct CDR3 sequences, about 35% being singletons. The data belong to a study of Graves' ophthalmopathy and Graves' hyperthyroidism. Whole-study findings and limits: The authors also found most expanded thyroid clonotypes above 0.001 frequency in blood. Ophthalmopathy could be told apart from stable hyperthyroidism by a 13-signature model (just under 90% sensitivity, about 80% specificity).

Hyperthyroidism patients, aged 18 to 65, were newly diagnosed, under 2 months' duration. Orbital computed tomography, together with clinical symptoms, serum thyroxine, TRAb and thyroid ultrasound, was used for diagnosis. This chain joins TRBV29-1 and TRBJ1-5; D possibly corresponds to TRBD1 (6 bases). The TCR was taken from an adult man with Graves' hyperthyroidism. Sequenced material: peripheral blood or thyroid tissue (not recorded which). The CDR3 DNA reads TGCAGCGTTACAGGGAATCAGCCCCAGCATTTT. This gives the protein CSVTGNQPQHF.